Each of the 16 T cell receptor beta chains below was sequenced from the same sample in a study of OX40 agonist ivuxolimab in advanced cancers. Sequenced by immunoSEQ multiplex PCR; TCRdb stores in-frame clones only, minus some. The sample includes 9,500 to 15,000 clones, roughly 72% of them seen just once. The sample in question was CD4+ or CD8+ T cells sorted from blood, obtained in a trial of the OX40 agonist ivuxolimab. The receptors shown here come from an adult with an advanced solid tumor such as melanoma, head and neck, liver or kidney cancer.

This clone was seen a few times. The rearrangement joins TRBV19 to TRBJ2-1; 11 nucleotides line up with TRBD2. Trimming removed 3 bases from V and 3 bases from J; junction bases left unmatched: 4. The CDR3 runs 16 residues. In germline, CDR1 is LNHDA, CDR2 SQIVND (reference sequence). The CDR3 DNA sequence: TGTGCCAGTAGTATGGCTAGCGGGGGGCACTACAATGAGCAGTTCTTC. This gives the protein CASSMASGGHYNEQFF.

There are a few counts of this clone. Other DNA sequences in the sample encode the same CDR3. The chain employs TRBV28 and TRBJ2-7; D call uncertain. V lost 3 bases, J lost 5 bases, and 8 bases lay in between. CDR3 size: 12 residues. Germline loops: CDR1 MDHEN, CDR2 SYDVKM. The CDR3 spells CASSFPGDEQYF. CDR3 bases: TGTGCCAGCAGTTTCCCCGGCGACGAGCAGTACTTC.

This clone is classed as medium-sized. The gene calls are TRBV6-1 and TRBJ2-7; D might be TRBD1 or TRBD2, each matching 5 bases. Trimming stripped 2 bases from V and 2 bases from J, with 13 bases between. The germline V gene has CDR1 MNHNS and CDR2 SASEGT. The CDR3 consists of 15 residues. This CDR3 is CASSEQGSGTYEQYF. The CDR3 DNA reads TGTGCCAGCAGTGAACAGGGATCGGGGACCTACGAGCAGTACTTC.

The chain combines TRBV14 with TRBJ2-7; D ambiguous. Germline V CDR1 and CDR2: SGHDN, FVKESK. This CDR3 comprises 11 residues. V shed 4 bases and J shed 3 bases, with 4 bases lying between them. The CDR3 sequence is CASSLHYEQYF. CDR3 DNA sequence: TGTGCCAGCAGCCTACACTACGAGCAGTACTTC.

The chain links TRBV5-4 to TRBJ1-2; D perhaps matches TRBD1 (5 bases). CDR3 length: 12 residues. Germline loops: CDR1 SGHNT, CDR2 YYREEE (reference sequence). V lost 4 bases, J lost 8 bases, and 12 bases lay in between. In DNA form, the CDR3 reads TGTGCCAGCAGCCCGGCAGGGTACGGCTACACCTTC. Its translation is CASSPAGYGYTF.

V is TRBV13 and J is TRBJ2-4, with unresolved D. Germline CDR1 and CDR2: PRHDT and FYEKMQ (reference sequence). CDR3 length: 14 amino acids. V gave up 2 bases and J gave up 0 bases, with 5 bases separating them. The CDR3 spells CASSLSVAKNIQYF. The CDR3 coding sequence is TGTGCCAGCAGCTTATCAGTAGCCAAAAACATTCAGTACTTC.

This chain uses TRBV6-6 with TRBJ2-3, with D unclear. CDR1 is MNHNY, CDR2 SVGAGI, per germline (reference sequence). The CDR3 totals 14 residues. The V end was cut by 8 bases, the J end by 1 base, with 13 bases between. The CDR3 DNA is TGTGCCAGCCTGTCGATGTGGGGCACAGATACGCAGTATTTT. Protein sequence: CASLSMWGTDTQYF.

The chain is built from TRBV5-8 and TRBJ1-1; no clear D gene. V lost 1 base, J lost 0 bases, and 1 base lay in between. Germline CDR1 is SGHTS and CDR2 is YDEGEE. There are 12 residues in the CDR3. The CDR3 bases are TGTGCCAGCAGCTTGATGAACACTGAAGCTTTCTTT. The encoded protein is CASSLMNTEAFF.

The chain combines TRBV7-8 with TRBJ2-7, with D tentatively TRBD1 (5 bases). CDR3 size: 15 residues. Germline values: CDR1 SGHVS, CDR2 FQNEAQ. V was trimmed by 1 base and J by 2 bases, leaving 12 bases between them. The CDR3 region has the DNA TGTGCCAGCAGCTTAGGGTCAGGACAAACCTACGAGCAGTACTTC. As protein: CASSLGSGQTYEQYF.

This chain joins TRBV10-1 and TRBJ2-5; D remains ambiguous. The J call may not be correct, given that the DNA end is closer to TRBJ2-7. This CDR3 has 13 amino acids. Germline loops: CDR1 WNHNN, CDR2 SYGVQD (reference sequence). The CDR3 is CASSEADSYEQYF. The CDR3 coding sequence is TGCGCCAGCAGTGAGGCAGACTCCTACGAGCAGTACTTC.

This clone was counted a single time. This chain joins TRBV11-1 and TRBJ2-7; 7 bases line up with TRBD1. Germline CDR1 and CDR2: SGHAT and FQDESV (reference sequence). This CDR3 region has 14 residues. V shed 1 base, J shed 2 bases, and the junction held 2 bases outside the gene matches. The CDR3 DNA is TGTGCCAGCAGCTTAGTGACAGGGCCCTACGAGCAGTACTTC. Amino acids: CASSLVTGPYEQYF.

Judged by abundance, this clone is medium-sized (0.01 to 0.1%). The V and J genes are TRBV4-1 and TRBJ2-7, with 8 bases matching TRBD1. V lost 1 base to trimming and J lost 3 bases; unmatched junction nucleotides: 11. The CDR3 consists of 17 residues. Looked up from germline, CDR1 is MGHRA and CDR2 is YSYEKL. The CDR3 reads CASSQAISLDRDYEQYF. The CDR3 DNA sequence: TGCGCCAGCAGCCAAGCGATCTCTCTGGACAGGGACTACGAGCAGTACTTC.

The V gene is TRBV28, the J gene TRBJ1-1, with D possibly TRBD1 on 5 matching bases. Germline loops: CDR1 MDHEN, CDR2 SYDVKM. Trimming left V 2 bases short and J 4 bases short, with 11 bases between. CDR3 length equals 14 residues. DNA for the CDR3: TGTGCCAGCAGTTTAAGGGGAGGGCCCACTGAAGCTTTCTTT. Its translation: CASSLRGGPTEAFF.

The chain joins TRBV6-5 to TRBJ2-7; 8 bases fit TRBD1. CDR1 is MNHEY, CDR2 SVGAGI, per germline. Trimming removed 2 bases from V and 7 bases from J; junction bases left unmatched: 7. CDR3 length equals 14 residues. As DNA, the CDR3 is TGTGCCAGCAGTTACAGGACAGGGTTAGTGGAGCAGTACTTC. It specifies CASSYRTGLVEQYF.

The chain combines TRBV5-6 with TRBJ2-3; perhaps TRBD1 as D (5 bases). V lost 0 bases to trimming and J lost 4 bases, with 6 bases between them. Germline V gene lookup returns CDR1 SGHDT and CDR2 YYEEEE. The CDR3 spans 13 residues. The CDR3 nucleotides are TGTGCCAGCAGCTTGGAGGGGTCAGATACGCAGTATTTT. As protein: CASSLEGSDTQYF.

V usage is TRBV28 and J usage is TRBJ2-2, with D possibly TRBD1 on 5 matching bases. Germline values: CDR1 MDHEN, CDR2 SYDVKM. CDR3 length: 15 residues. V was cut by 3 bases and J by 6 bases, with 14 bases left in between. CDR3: CASSFRGLGSGELFF. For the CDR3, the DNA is TGTGCCAGCAGTTTTAGGGGCCTGGGGTCCGGGGAGCTGTTTTTT.